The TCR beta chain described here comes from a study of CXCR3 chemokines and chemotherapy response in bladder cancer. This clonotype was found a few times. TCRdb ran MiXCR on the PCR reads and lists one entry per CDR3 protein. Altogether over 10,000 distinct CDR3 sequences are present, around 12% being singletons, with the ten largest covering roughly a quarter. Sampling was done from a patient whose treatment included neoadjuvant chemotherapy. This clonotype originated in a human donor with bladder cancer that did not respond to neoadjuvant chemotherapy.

CDR3 protein: CASRRGLTGGTGELFF. The DNA for the CDR3 is TGTGCCAGCAGACGTGGACTCACCGGCGGGACCGGGGAGCTGTTTTTT. The chain combines TRBV6-5 with TRBJ2-2, with D possibly being TRBD2 (5 bases). V was pared by 6 bases and J by 5 bases, with 19 bases between. The germline V gene encodes CDR1 MNHEY and CDR2 SVGAGI. This CDR3 comprises 16 residues.